This TCR beta chain was recorded in a study of T cell changes during pregnancy in multiple sclerosis. Trimming shortened V by 5 bases and J by 9 bases, and 24 bases separated the two germline ends. This CDR3 comprises 16 residues. From germline, CDR1 is LNHDA and CDR2 SQIVND (reference sequence). This clone was counted once. Sequencing was performed with immunoSEQ multiplex PCR; in TCRdb, only in-frame clones are kept and a portion is missing. The repertoire has 70,000 to 100,000 clones, more than 90% of them found once; the top ten carry less than 2%. The rearrangement joins TRBV19 to TRBJ2-3; a possible D gene is TRBD2 (6 bases). The source material was peripheral blood, sampled in the first trimester of pregnancy. The TCR originated in a female donor with multiple sclerosis, enrolled in a pregnancy study. CDR3: CASSPARDSGWVTQYF. The CDR3 DNA is TGTGCCAGTAGTCCCGCGAGGGACTCAGGGTGGGTGACGCAGTATTTT. The variable domain in full, with the rest retrieved from reference TRBV19 and TRBJ2-3, is DGGITQSPKYLFRKEGQNVTLSCEQNLNHDAMYWYRQDPGQGLRLIYYSQIVNDFQKGDIAEGYSVSREKKESFPLTVTSAQKNPTAFYLCASSPARDSGWVTQYFGPGTRLTVL.